This T cell receptor beta chain was identified in a study of cytomegalovirus exposure and HLA in healthy donors. Libraries were prepared by immunoSEQ multiplex PCR; TCRdb keeps only in-frame clonotypes and omits some of them. The sample has about 140,000 clones; about 94% are singletons. Worth noting for this clone: Its target is not known.

Study-wide results and caveats: Rarity held for most TCR sequences, but there were some public TCRs that occurred in many donors.

V lost 0 bases, J lost 1 base, and 8 bases stayed unmatched. This CDR3 region has 18 residues. Germline CDR1 is LNHNV and CDR2 is YYDKDF (reference sequence). This chain uses TRBV15 with TRBJ2-3; TRBD2 aligns across 9 bases. The sequenced material came from PBMCs. The clonotype was recovered from a man younger than 35 in good health and CMV-seropositive. CDR3 region: CATSRDLAGSMGTDTQYF. The CDR3 DNA follows: TGTGCCACCAGCAGAGACCTAGCGGGAAGTATGGGCACAGATACGCAGTATTTT.